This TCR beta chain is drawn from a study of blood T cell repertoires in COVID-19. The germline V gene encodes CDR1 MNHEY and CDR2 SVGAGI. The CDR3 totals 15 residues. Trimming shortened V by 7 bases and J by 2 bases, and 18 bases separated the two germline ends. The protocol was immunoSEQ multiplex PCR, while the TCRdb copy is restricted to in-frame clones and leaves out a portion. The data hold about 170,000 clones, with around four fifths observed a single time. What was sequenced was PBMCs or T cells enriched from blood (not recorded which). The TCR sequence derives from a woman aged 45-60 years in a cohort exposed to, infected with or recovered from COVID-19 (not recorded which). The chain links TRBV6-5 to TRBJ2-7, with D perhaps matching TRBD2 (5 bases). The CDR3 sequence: CASTSAESGAYEQYF. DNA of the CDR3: TGTGCCAGCACCTCAGCGGAGAGTGGGGCCTACGAGCAGTACTTC.